Below are 17 T cell receptor beta chains sequenced from a single sample in a study of blood T cell repertoires in COVID-19. Sequencing was performed with immunoSEQ multiplex PCR; in TCRdb, only in-frame clones are kept and a portion is missing. The sample lists fewer than 350,000 clones; roughly 85% were seen once. What was sequenced was PBMCs or T cells enriched from blood (not recorded which). The receptors shown here come from a woman aged 25 to 39 who had been exposed to COVID-19.

The gene calls are TRBV4-1 and TRBJ1-1; a possible D gene is TRBD1 (5 bases). The CDR3 runs 15 residues. Trimming cost V 1 base and J 1 base, with 10 bases left between them. The germline CDR1 and CDR2 sequences are MGHRA and YSYEKL. This CDR3 is CASSQADIQNTEAFF. In DNA form, the CDR3 reads TGCGCCAGCAGCCAAGCGGACATACAGAACACTGAAGCTTTCTTT.

V usage is TRBV2 and J usage is TRBJ2-7, with D possibly matching TRBD1 (5 bases). Germline-derived CDR1 and CDR2 are SNHLY and FYNNEI. The V gene lost 1 base and the J gene lost 7 bases, with 14 bases spanning the gap. This CDR3 contains 14 residues. The CDR3 is CASSEGGSLREQYF. DNA of the CDR3: TGTGCCAGCAGTGAAGGGGGCTCCCTTCGAGAGCAGTACTTC.

The CDR3 DNA sequence: TGTGCCAGCAGTTTCGGGACTAGCATCCACGAGCAGTACTTC. It codes for CASSFGTSIHEQYF. J is TRBJ2-7 and V is TRBV27, with TRBD2 matching 9 bases. CDR3 length: 14 residues. The V gene end was trimmed by 3 bases and the J gene end by 5 bases; junction bases not matched to a gene: 5. Germline lookup yields CDR1 MNHEY and CDR2 SMNVEV (reference sequence).

This chain connects TRBV2 to TRBJ1-4, with 10 bases matching TRBD1. Trimming at V came to 7 bases and at J to 8 bases, leaving 4 bases not matched to a gene. CDR1 is SNHLY and CDR2 is FYNNEI in the germline V gene. CDR3 length: 13 residues. CDR3 loop: CASTGQGGEKLFF. In nucleotides, the CDR3 is TGTGCCAGCACTGGACAGGGGGGCGAAAAACTGTTTTTT.

The chain recombines TRBV28 with TRBJ1-2, with D unclear. V lost 7 bases to trimming and J lost 1 base, with 16 bases between them. The CDR3 length is 15 residues. The V gene's germline CDR1 is MDHEN and CDR2 SYDVKM. The CDR3 DNA sequence: TGTGCCAGCACAAAGGACTCCGGCTTTAACTATGGCTACACCTTC. Its protein product is CASTKDSGFNYGYTF.

The rearrangement joins TRBV7-8 to TRBJ2-5, with TRBD2 identical over 7 bases. Germline loops: CDR1 SGHVS, CDR2 FQNEAQ. The CDR3 extends over 16 amino acids. Trimming took 6 bases from V and 3 from J; bases not matched to a gene: 13. Here the CDR3 DNA reads TGTGCCAGCAGTTCTGGGGGGGGGACCCGGAAAGAGACCCAGTACTTC. Amino acids: CASSSGGGTRKETQYF.

CDR3 in DNA: TGTGCCAGCAGTTTAACAGCTGCTGGCACTGAAGCTTTCTTT. Translating it yields CASSLTAAGTEAFF. J is TRBJ1-1 and V is TRBV27; D is ambiguous. This CDR3 has 14 residues. CDR1 MNHEY and CDR2 SMNVEV come from the germline V gene (reference sequence). The V end lost 2 bases, the J end lost 4 bases, and 11 bases lay between the germline ends.

With regard to this clone: At one end the junction does not follow the germline gene, possibly because of a read error. The rearrangement joins TRBV30 to TRBJ2-2, with 7 bases that match TRBD1. Germline V CDR1 and CDR2: GTSNPN, SVGIG (reference sequence). The CDR3 length is 16 residues. CDR3 sequence: CASQSFDRANNGELFF. The CDR3 DNA is TGTGCCAGCCAAAGCTTCGACAGGGCGAACAACGGGGAGCTGTTTTTT. Looking up the rest from reference TRBV30 and TRBJ2-2 gives the full variable domain: SQTIHQWPATLVQPVGSPLSLECTVEGTSNPNLYWYRQAAGRGLQLLFYSVGIGQISSEVPQNLSASRPQDRQFILSSKKLLLSDSGFYLCASQSFDRANNGELFFGEGSRLTVL.

The chain recombines TRBV30 with TRBJ2-7; 7 positions agree with TRBD2. J gave up 2 bases and V 5 bases, and 9 bases lay outside the gene matches. The CDR3 is 14 amino acids. Germline-derived CDR1 and CDR2 are GTSNPN and SVGIG (reference sequence). Here the CDR3 reads CAWSLAARTYEQYF. The CDR3 nucleotides are TGTGCCTGGTCGCTAGCGGCCCGGACCTACGAGCAGTACTTC.

The rearrangement joins TRBV24-1 to TRBJ2-5; a weak D match, TRBD2 (5 bases). Trimming left V 5 bases short and J 1 base short, with 10 bases between. This CDR3 contains 14 residues. CDR1 and CDR2 from the germline V gene are KGHDR and SFDVKD. CDR3 nucleotides: TGTGCCACCAGTGGATCTAGCCTCCAAGAGACCCAGTACTTC. This codes for CATSGSSLQETQYF.

This clone was recorded only once. The V call is TRBV9, the J call TRBJ1-3, with TRBD1 matching 7 bases. With V trimmed by 0 bases and J by 2 bases, 2 bases remained unmatched. This CDR3 spans 15 amino acids. Germline V gene data show CDR1 as SGDLS and CDR2 as YYNGEE. The CDR3 spells CASSVEGTAGNTIYF. For the CDR3, the DNA is TGTGCCAGCAGCGTAGAAGGGACAGCTGGAAACACCATATATTTT.

The CDR3 loop reads CASSAAIGTGNEKLFF. CDR3 nucleotides: TGTGCCAGCAGCGCCGCCATAGGGACAGGGAATGAAAAACTGTTTTTT. This chain links TRBV9 with TRBJ1-4; TRBD1 agrees at 9 bases. CDR1 is SGDLS and CDR2 is YYNGEE in the germline V gene. V trimming: 3 bases; J trimming: 5 bases; junction bases outside the gene matches: 8. The CDR3 totals 16 residues.

CDR3 in amino acids: CASSFLRDTEAFF. CDR3 sequence (DNA): TGTGCCAGCAGTTTTCTCAGGGACACTGAAGCTTTCTTT. The gene calls are TRBV2 and TRBJ1-1, with a weak D call TRBD1 (5 bases). The CDR3 contains 13 residues. V lost 5 bases, J lost 3 bases, and 10 bases lay in between. Germline-derived CDR1 and CDR2 are SNHLY and FYNNEI. The variable domain in full, completed from reference TRBV2 and TRBJ1-1, reads EPEVTQTPSHQVTQMGQEVILRCVPISNHLYFYWYRQILGQKVEFLVSFYNNEISEKSEIFDDQFSVERPDGSNFTLKIRSTKLEDSAMYFCASSFLRDTEAFFGQGTRLTVV.

This clone has just one count. The chain recombines TRBV18 with TRBJ2-5; D may be TRBD1 (6 bases). Germline V CDR1 and CDR2: KGHSH, LQKENI. V was clipped by 0 bases and J by 1 base, with 18 bases between them. This CDR3 region has 18 residues. This chain's CDR3 is CASSPPGKTNRAQETQYF. The CDR3 bases are TGTGCCAGCTCACCACCGGGGAAAACGAACAGGGCCCAAGAGACCCAGTACTTC.

On this clone: At one end, the junction sequence differs from germline, possibly due to a read error. V is TRBV7-7 and J is TRBJ2-7, with 8 bases lining up with TRBD2. CDR3 size: 17 residues. Germline values: CDR1 SSHAT, CDR2 FNYEAQ (reference sequence). The CDR3 loop reads CASSRGGRGRSSREQYF. CDR3 nucleotides: TGTGCTAGCAGCCGGGGGGGAAGGGGCAGGTCGTCAAGGGAGCAGTACTTC.

This chain connects TRBV28 to TRBJ2-1; tentative D call: TRBD1 (6 bases). The CDR3 contains 14 residues. Germline CDR1 is MDHEN and CDR2 is SYDVKM. V lost 6 bases to trimming and J lost 6 bases, with 15 bases between them. CDR3 loop: CASSPSPGVNEQFF. The CDR3 DNA reads TGTGCCAGCAGCCCAAGCCCAGGGGTCAATGAGCAGTTCTTC.

In the case of this clone: The sample contains more than one DNA sequence encoding this CDR3. The V gene is TRBV6-4, the J gene TRBJ2-1; TRBD2 agrees at 16 bases. Germline V gene sequence: CDR1 MRHNA, CDR2 SNTAGT. Trimming at V came to 4 bases and at J to 6 bases, leaving 3 bases not matched to a gene. This CDR3 spans 16 amino acids. The DNA for the CDR3 is TGTGCCAGCAGTGCGGGGACTAGCGGGGGGGCCAATGAGCAGTTCTTC. Its protein product is CASSAGTSGGANEQFF.